This passage covers 19 T cell receptor beta chains from one sample sequenced in a study of blood T cells in healthy people across ages. With a J-beta primer mix and a sample-barcoded 5' primer, a second PCR ran about 7 to 12 cycles. TCRdb reprocessed the 5' RACE reads via MiXCR and lists one record per CDR3 protein. The data hold 700,000 to 950,000 distinct CDR3 sequences, with about 62% observed a single time. Sequencing was carried out using blood. These receptors were collected from a man aged 30 to 45 in good health.

CDR3 region: CASSQTPAGVMEQYF. The CDR3 region has the DNA TGTGCCAGCAGCCAAACCCCAGCGGGGGTCATGGAGCAGTACTTC. The chain combines TRBV3-1 with TRBJ2-7, with 8 bases fitting TRBD2. Germline CDR1 is LGHDT and CDR2 is YNNKEL (reference sequence). The CDR3 covers 15 residues. The V gene end was trimmed by 2 bases and the J gene end by 7 bases; junction bases not matched to a gene: 10.

The genes are TRBV7-2 and TRBJ1-2, with TRBD1 as a possible D gene (5 bases). Germline lookup yields CDR1 SGHTA and CDR2 FQGNSA. There are 14 residues in the CDR3. V was cut by 4 bases and J by 8 bases, with 17 bases left in between. CDR3 DNA: TGTGCCAGCAGCTCTGAACTCAGGGCCGGGGGCTACACCTTC. Amino acid sequence: CASSSELRAGGYTF.

The V gene is TRBV20-1, the J gene TRBJ2-7; D perhaps matches TRBD1 (5 bases). Per the germline V gene, CDR1 is DFQATT and CDR2 is SNEGSKA (reference sequence). The V end lost 0 bases, the J end lost 4 bases, and 16 bases lay between the germline ends. There are 15 residues in the CDR3. CDR3 in DNA: TGCAGTGCTAGAGAGCAGGGATTAGGTTCTTACGAGCAGTACTTC. It yields the protein CSAREQGLGSYEQYF.

V gene TRBV5-5 combines with J gene TRBJ2-3; D is possibly TRBD2 (6 bases). The V end was cut by 1 base, the J end by 0 bases, with 24 bases between. The germline gives CDR1 SGHKS, CDR2 YYEKEE (reference sequence). The CDR3 consists of 20 residues. Here the CDR3 DNA reads TGTGCCAGCAGCTTGTACCAGTACAGCTGGGCGGGGAATAGCACAGATACGCAGTATTTT. This gives the protein CASSLYQYSWAGNSTDTQYF.

This clonotype was counted a few times. CDR3 nucleotides: TGTGCCAGCAGTTACGGGAACGCAAACGAAAAACTGTTTTTT. It yields the protein CASSYGNANEKLFF. The chain is built from TRBV6-6 and TRBJ1-4; D is undetermined. The CDR3 is 14 residues long. CDR1 and CDR2 from the germline V gene are MNHNY and SVGAGI (reference sequence). V dropped 2 bases and J dropped 8 bases, with 12 bases sitting between them.

The chain has TRBV29-1 and TRBJ1-1; no clear D gene. Between the trimmed V and J ends, which lost 4 bases and 1 base, there was a span of 4 bases. The CDR3 has 11 amino acids. The germline V gene encodes CDR1 SQVTM and CDR2 ANQGSEA. As DNA, the CDR3 is TGCAGCGTTGTCACGAACACTGAAGCTTTCTTT. It specifies CSVVTNTEAFF.

The chain uses TRBV7-9 and TRBJ2-6; D may be TRBD1 (6 bases). CDR1 SEHNR and CDR2 FQNEAQ come from the germline V gene (reference sequence). The CDR3 runs 18 residues. Trimming removed 3 bases from V and 0 bases from J, with 15 bases in between. The CDR3, as DNA: TGTGCCAGCAGCTTGGGCACAGGGCCCCGCTCTGGGGCCAACGTCCTGACTTTC. Translated: CASSLGTGPRSGANVLTF.

The chain is built from TRBV20-1 and TRBJ2-5; D unclear. Germline V gene sequence: CDR1 DFQATT, CDR2 SNEGSKA (reference sequence). CDR3 length equals 14 residues. V lost 2 bases and J lost 0, with 10 bases in between. The CDR3 reads CSARTIKYQETQYF. CDR3 bases: TGCAGTGCTAGAACCATTAAGTACCAAGAGACCCAGTACTTC.

The genes are TRBV4-1 and TRBJ1-5; TRBD1 matches 7 bases. CDR3 length: 17 residues. The V gene end was trimmed by 0 bases and the J gene end by 2 bases; junction bases not matched to a gene: 7. The germline gives CDR1 MGHRA, CDR2 YSYEKL. The CDR3 protein is CASSQDQLDRRNQPQHF. The CDR3 coding sequence is TGCGCCAGCAGCCAAGATCAGTTGGACAGGCGCAATCAGCCCCAGCATTTT.

The chain joins TRBV20-1 to TRBJ2-1, with D unresolved. Trimming removed 5 bases from V and 8 bases from J, with 13 bases in between. CDR3 length: 12 amino acids. The germline gives CDR1 DFQATT, CDR2 SNEGSKA (reference sequence). CDR3 DNA: TGCAGTGCTTCGCCTGCCGCCTATGAGCAGTTCTTC. Protein: CSASPAAYEQFF.

The chain has TRBV7-9 and TRBJ1-2; TRBD1 matches 8 bases. V lost 5 bases and J lost 6; bases outside the gene matches: 2. Germline loops: CDR1 SEHNR, CDR2 FQNEAQ (reference sequence). CDR3 length: 12 amino acids. The CDR3 sequence: CASSKTGDGYTF. The CDR3 region has the DNA TGTGCCAGCAGCAAGACAGGGGATGGCTACACCTTC. Full variable domain (missing parts from reference TRBV7-9 and TRBJ1-2): DTGVSQNPRHKITKRGQNVTFRCDPISEHNRLYWYRQTLGQGPEFLTYFQNEAQLEKSRLLSDRFSAERPKGSFSTLEIQRTEQGDSAMYLCASSKTGDGYTFGSGTRLTVV.

The rearrangement links TRBV27 to TRBJ2-7; D possibly corresponds to TRBD1 (5 bases). The CDR3 sequence is 13 residues long. Germline V gene lookup returns CDR1 MNHEY and CDR2 SMNVEV (reference sequence). Trimming took off 6 bases at V and 0 bases at J, with 9 bases between the two ends. The CDR3 nucleotides are TGTGCCAGCAGCGGACATAACTCCTACGAGCAGTACTTC. The encoded protein is CASSGHNSYEQYF.

The V call is TRBV2, the J call TRBJ2-2; 10 bases align to TRBD1. The V segment lost 3 bases and the J segment 6 bases; nucleotides outside the gene matches: 4. The germline gives CDR1 SNHLY, CDR2 FYNNEI. The CDR3 is made up of 15 amino acids. Here the CDR3 reads CASSEDRGRSGELFF. In nucleotides, the CDR3 is TGTGCCAGCAGTGAGGACAGGGGGAGGTCCGGGGAGCTGTTTTTT.

The rearrangement uses TRBV11-2 and TRBJ2-7; tentatively, D is TRBD1 (5 bases). The CDR3 runs 19 residues. V was shortened by 2 bases and J by 0 bases, with 23 bases between the two germline ends. The germline CDR1 and CDR2 sequences are SGHAT and FQNNGV. The CDR3 spells CASSLNYGQGKHDSYEQYF. The DNA of the CDR3 is TGTGCCAGCAGCTTAAATTACGGGCAGGGTAAACATGACTCCTACGAGCAGTACTTC.

The chain carries TRBV12-3 or TRBV12-4 and TRBJ2-4, with D perhaps being TRBD1 or TRBD2 (5 bases each). V shed 5 bases and J shed 0 bases, with 11 bases lying between them. The CDR3 spans 15 residues. CDR3 DNA: TGTGCCAGCAGTGCCGAGGGGTTAGCCAAAAACATTCAGTACTTC. Protein: CASSAEGLAKNIQYF.

The rearrangement uses TRBV30 and TRBJ1-2; D remains ambiguous. The V gene's germline CDR1 is GTSNPN and CDR2 SVGIG (reference sequence). V lost 0 bases, J lost 7 bases, and 6 bases lay in between. The CDR3 consists of 11 residues. The CDR3: CAWSVPLGYTF. Here the CDR3 DNA reads TGTGCCTGGAGTGTACCTCTTGGCTACACCTTC.

This sequence joins TRBV20-1 and TRBJ2-1, with TRBD2 matching 7 bases. This CDR3 region has 14 residues. CDR1 is DFQATT, CDR2 SNEGSKA, per germline (reference sequence). J was trimmed by 5 bases and V by 5 bases; bases with no gene match: 9. CDR3 nucleotides: TGCAGTGCTCCCAGCGGGACCTTCAACAATGAGCAGTTCTTC. This translates into CSAPSGTFNNEQFF.

This clonotype was observed a few times. The J gene is TRBJ2-7, the V gene TRBV29-1; the D gene is possibly TRBD1 (5 bases). Germline CDR1 is SQVTM and CDR2 is ANQGSEA. The CDR3 length is 12 residues. V lost 4 bases and J 2 bases, leaving 9 bases between the germline ends. Here the CDR3 reads CSVGAGTYEQYF. CDR3 coding DNA: TGCAGCGTTGGGGCAGGGACCTACGAGCAGTACTTC.

This chain links TRBV7-2 with TRBJ2-5; TRBD1 matches 7 bases. The J call may be in error: the DNA end matches TRBJ2-7 better. The CDR3 length is 14 residues. From germline, CDR1 is SGHTA and CDR2 FQGNSA. The CDR3 region is CASSPPGGDYEQYF. The CDR3 nucleotides read TGTGCCAGCAGCCCTCCAGGGGGAGACTACGAGCAGTACTTC.